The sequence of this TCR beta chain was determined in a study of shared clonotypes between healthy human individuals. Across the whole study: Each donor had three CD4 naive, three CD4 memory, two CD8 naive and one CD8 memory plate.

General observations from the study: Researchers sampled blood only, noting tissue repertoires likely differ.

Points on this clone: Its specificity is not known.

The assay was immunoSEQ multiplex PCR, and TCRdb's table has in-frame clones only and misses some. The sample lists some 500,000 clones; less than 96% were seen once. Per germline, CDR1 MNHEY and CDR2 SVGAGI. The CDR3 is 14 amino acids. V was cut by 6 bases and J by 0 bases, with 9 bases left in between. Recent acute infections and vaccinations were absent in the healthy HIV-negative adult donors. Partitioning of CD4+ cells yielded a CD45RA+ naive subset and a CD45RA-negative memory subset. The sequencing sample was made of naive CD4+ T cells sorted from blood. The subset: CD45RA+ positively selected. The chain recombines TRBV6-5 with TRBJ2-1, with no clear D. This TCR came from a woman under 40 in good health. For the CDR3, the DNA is TGTGCCAGCAGGTGGCAGAGCTCCTACAATGAGCAGTTCTTC. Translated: CASRWQSSYNEQFF.